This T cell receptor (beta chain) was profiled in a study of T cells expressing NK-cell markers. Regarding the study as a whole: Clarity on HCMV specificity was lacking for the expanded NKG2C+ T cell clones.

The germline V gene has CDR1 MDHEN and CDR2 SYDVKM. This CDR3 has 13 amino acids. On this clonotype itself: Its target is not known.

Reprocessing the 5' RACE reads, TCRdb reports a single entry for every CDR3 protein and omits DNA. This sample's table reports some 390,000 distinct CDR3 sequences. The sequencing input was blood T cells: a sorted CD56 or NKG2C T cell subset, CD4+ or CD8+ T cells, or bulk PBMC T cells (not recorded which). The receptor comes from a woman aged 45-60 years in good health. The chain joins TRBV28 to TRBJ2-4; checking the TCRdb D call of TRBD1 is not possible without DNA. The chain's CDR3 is CASSRPGQDIQYF. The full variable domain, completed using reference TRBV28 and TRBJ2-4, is DVKVTQSSRYLVKRTGEKVFLECVQDMDHENMFWYRQDPGLGLRLIYFSYDVKMKEKGDIPEGYSVSREKKERFSLILESASTNQTSMYLCASSRPGQDIQYFGAGTRLSVL.